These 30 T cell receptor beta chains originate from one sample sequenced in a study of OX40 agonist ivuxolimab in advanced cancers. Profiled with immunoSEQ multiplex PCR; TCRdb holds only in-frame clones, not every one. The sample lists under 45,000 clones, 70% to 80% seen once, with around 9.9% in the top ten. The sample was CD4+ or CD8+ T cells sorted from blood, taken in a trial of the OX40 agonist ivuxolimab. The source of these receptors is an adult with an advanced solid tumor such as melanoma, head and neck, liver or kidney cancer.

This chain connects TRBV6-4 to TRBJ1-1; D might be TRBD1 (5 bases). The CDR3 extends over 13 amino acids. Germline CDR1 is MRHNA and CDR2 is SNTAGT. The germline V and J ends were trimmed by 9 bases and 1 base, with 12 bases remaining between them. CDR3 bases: TGTGCCAGTCGACAGTACTGGAACACTGAAGCTTTCTTT. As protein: CASRQYWNTEAFF.

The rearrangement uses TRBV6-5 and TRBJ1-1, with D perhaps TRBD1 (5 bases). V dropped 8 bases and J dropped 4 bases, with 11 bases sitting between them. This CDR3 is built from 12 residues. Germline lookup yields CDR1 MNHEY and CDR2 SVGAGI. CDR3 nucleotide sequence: TGTGCCAGCGTTTGGAGGGGCACTGAAGCTTTCTTT. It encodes CASVWRGTEAFF.

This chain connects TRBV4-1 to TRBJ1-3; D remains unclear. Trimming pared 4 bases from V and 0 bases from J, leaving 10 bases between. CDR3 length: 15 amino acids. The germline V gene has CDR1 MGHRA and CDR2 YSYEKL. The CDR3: CASSPGRSSGNTIYF. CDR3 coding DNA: TGCGCCAGCAGCCCCGGCCGGAGCTCTGGAAACACCATATATTTT.

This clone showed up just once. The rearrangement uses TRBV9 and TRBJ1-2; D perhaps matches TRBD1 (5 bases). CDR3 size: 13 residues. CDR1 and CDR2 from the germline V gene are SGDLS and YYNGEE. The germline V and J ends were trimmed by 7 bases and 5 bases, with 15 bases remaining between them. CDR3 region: CASGRGAGYGYTF. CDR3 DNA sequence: TGTGCCAGCGGAAGAGGGGCAGGGTATGGCTACACCTTC.

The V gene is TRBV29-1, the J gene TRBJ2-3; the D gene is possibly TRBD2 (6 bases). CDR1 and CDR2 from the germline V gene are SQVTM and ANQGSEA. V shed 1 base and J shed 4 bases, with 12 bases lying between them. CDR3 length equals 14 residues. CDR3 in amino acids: CSVEGGVDADTQYF. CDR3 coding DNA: TGCAGCGTTGAAGGGGGGGTGGACGCAGATACGCAGTATTTT.

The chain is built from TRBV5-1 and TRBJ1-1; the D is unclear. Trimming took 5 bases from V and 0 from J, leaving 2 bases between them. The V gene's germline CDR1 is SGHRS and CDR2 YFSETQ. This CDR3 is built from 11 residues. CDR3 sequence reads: CASSMNTEAFF. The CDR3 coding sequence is TGCGCCAGCAGTATGAACACTGAAGCTTTCTTT.

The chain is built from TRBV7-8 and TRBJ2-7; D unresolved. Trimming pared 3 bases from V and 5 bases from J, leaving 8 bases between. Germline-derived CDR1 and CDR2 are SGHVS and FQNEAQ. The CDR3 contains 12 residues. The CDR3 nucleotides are TGTGCCAGCAGCTTGGCGTCCAACGAGCAGTACTTC. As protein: CASSLASNEQYF. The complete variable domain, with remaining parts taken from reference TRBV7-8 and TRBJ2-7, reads GAGVSQSPRYKVAKRGQDVALRCDPISGHVSLFWYQQALGQGPEFLTYFQNEAQLDKSGLPSDRFFAERPEGSVSTLKIQRTQQEDSAVYLCASSLASNEQYFGPGTRLTVT.

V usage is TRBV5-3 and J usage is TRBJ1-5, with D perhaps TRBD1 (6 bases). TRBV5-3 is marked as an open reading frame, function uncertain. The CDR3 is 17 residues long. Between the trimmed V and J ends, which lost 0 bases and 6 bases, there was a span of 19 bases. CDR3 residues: CARSLVGRERGSQPQHF. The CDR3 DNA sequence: TGTGCCAGAAGCTTGGTTGGGAGGGAGAGGGGGAGTCAGCCCCAGCATTTT.

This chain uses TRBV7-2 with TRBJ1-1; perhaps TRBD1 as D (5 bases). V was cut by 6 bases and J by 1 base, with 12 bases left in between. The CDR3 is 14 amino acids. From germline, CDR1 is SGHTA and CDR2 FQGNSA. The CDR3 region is CASSLGRTNTEAFF. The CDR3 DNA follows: TGTGCCAGCAGTTTGGGACGGACGAACACTGAAGCTTTCTTT.

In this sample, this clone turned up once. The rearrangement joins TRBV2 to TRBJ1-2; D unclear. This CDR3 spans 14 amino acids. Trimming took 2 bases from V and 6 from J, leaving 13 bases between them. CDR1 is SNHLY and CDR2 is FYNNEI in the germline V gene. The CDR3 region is CASSELAEADGYTF. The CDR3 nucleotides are TGTGCCAGCAGTGAATTGGCGGAGGCCGATGGCTACACCTTC.

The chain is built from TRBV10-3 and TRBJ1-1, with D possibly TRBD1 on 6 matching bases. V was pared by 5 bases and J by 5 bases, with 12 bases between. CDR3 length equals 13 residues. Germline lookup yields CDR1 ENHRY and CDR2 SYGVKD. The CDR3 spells CAISRTGQTEAFF. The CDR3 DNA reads TGTGCCATCAGTAGAACAGGGCAGACTGAAGCTTTCTTT.

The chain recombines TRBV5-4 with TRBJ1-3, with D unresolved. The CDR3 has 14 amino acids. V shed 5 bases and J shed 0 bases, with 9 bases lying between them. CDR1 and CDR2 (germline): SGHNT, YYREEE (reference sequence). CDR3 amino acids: CASSYGSSGNTIYF. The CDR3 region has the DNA TGTGCCAGCAGTTATGGGTCCTCTGGAAACACCATATATTTT. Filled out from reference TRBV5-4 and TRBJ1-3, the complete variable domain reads ETGVTQSPTHLIKTRGQQVTLRCSSQSGHNTVSWYQQALGQGPQFIFQYYREEENGRGNFPPRFSGLQFPNYSSELNVNALELDDSALYLCASSYGSSGNTIYFGEGSWLTVV.

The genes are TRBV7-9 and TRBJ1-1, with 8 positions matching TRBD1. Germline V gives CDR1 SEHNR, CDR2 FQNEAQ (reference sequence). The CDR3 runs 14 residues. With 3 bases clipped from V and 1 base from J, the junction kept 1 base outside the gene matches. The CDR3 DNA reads TGTGCCAGCAGCTTCGGACAGGGGAACACTGAAGCTTTCTTT. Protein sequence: CASSFGQGNTEAFF.

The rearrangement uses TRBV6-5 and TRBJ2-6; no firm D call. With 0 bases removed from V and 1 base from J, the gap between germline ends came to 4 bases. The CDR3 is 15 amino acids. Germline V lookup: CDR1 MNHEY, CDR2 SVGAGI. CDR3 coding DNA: TGTGCCAGCAGTTACTCACAGTCTGGGGCCAACGTCCTGACTTTC. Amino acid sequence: CASSYSQSGANVLTF.

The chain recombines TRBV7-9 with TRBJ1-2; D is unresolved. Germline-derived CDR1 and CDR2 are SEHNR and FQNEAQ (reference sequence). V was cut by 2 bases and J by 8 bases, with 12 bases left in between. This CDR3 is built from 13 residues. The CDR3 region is CASSLSGLGGYTF. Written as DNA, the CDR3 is TGTGCCAGCAGCTTATCCGGCCTCGGGGGCTACACCTTC.

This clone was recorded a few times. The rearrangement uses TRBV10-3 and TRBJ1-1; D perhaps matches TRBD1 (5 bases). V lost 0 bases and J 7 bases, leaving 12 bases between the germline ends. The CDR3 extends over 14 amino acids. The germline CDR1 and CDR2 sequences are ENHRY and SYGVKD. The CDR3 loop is CAISESGGGSEAFF. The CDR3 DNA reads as TGTGCCATCAGTGAGTCGGGTGGGGGGAGTGAAGCTTTCTTT.

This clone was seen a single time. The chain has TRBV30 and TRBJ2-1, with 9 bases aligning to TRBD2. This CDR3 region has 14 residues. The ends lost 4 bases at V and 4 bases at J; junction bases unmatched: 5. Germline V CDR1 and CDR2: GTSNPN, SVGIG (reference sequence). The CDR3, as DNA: TGTGCCTGGAATAGCGGGGGCCTATACAATGAGCAGTTCTTC. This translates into CAWNSGGLYNEQFF.

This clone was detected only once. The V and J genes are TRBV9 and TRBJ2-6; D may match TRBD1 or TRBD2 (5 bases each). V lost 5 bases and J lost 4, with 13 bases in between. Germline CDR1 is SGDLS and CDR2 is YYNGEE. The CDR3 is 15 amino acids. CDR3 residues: CASSRQGAGANVLTF. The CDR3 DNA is TGTGCCAGCAGTCGTCAGGGAGCAGGGGCCAACGTCCTGACTTTC. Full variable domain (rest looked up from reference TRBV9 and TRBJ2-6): DSGVTQTPKHLITATGQRVTLRCSPRSGDLSVYWYQQSLDQGLQFLIQYYNGEERAKGNILERFSAQQFPDLHSELNLSSLELGDSALYFCASSRQGAGANVLTFGAGSRLTVL.

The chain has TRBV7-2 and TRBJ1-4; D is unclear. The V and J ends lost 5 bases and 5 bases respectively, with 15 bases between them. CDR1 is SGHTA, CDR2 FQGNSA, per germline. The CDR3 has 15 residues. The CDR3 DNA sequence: TGTGCCAGCAGCCTTCGTCAAAGTCCCAATGAAAAACTGTTTTTT. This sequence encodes CASSLRQSPNEKLFF.

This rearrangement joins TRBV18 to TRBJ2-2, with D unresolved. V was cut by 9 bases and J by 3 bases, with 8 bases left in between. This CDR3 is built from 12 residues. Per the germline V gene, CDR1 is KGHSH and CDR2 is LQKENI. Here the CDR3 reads CASGADTGELFF. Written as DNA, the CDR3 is TGTGCCAGTGGCGCCGACACCGGGGAGCTGTTTTTT. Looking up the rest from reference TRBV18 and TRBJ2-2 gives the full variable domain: NAGVMQNPRHLVRRRGQEARLRCSPMKGHSHVYWYRQLPEEGLKFMVYLQKENIIDESGMPKERFSAEFPKEGPSILRIQQVVRGDSAAYFCASGADTGELFFGEGSRLTVL.

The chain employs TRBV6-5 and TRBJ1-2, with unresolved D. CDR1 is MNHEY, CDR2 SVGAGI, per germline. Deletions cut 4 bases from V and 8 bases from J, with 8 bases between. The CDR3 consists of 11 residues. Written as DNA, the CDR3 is TGTGCCAGCAGTTCCGCGGTCGGCTACACCTTC. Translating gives CASSSAVGYTF.

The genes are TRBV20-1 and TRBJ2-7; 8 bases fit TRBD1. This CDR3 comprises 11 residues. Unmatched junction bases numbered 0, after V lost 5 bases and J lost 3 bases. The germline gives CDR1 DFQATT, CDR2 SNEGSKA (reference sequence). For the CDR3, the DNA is TGCAGTGCTGGACAGGGCTACGAGCAGTACTTC. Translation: CSAGQGYEQYF.

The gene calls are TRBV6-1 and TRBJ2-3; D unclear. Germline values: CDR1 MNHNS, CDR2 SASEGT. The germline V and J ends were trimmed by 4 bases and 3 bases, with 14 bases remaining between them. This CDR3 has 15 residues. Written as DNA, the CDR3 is TGTGCCAGCAGTGGGGCCCCAAGTTGGACAGATACGCAGTATTTT. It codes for CASSGAPSWTDTQYF.

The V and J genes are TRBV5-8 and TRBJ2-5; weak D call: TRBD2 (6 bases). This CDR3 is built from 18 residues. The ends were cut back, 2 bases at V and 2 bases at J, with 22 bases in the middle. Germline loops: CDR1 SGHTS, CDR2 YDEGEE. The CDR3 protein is CASSLGGGRRQLQETQYF. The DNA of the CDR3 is TGTGCCAGCAGCTTAGGAGGAGGGCGGCGACAACTTCAAGAGACCCAGTACTTC.

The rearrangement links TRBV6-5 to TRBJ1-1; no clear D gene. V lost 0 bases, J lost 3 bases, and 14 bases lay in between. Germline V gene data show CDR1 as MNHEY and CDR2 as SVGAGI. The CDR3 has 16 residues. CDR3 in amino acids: CASSYSGVGWDTEAFF. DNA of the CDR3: TGTGCCAGCAGTTACTCCGGGGTTGGATGGGACACTGAAGCTTTCTTT.

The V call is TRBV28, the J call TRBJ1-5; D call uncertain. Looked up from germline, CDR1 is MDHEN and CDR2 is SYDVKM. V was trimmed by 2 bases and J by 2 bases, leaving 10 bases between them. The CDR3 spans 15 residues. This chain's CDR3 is CASSLTPDGNQPQHF. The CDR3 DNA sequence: TGTGCCAGCAGTTTAACCCCGGACGGCAATCAGCCCCAGCATTTT.

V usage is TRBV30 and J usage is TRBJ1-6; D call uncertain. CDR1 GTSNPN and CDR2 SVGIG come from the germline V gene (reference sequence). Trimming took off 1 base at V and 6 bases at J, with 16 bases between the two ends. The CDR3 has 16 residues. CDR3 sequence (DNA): TGTGCCTGGAGTGAAGCTGGACGGAATTTTAATTCACCCCTCCACTTT. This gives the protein CAWSEAGRNFNSPLHF.

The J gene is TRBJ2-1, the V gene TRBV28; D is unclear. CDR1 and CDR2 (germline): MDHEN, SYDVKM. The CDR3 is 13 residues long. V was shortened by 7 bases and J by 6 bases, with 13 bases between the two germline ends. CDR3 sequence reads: CASTQWGPNEQFF. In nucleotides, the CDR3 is TGTGCCAGCACTCAATGGGGTCCCAATGAGCAGTTCTTC.

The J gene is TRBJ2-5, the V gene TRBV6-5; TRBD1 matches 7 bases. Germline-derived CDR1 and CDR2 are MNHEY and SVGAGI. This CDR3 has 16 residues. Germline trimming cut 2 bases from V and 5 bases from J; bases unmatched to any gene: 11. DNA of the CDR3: TGTGCCAGCAGTTACGCCCCAACAGGGGCGCTTGAGACCCAGTACTTC. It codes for CASSYAPTGALETQYF.

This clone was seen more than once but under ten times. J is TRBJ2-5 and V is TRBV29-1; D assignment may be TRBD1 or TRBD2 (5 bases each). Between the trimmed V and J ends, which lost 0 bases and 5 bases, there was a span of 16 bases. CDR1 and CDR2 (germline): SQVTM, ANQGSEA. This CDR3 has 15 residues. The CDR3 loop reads CSVEDLQAEGETQYF. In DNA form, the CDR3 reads TGCAGCGTTGAAGATCTCCAGGCCGAGGGGGAGACCCAGTACTTC.